This T cell receptor (beta chain) is drawn from a study of T-cell reconstitution after alpha-beta-depleted transplantation in children (dated by TCRdb to about 2016). Study-level background: Using TCR repertoire profiling, the study followed T-cell immune reconstitution in a quantitative way in children after TCRalphabeta/CD19-depleted allogeneic hematopoietic cell transplantation.

The library came from PCR. These reads were obtained on an Illumina HiSeq 2500. To normalize quantification of the TCRbeta repertoire, the TCR libraries were built with molecular barcoding that relied on unique molecular identifiers. TCRdb took the public reads, trimmed them with fastp at Q25, ran MiXCR for clone calling and kept in-frame beta chains. One record per CDR3 amino acid sequence lists the most common genes and DNA. For this sample the table gives 700,000 or so distinct CDR3 sequences, of which around 13% were detected only once. In total, the top ten clones hold 0.79% of the sample. The treatment or condition label, as the study defines it: allogeneic hematopoietic cell transplantation with graft depleted of TCRalphabeta T cells and CD19 B cells. Transplant recipients were children who received TCRalphabeta/CD19-depleted allogeneic hematopoietic cell grafts. The germline V and J ends show losses of 6 bases and 5 bases respectively, and no gene match explains 13 bases of the junction. Reading from cysteine to phenylalanine, the CDR3 counts 16 amino acids. Only the CDR3 part of the read is kept: 48 bases, read in frame from the first base. CDR1 SQVTM and CDR2 ANQGSEA were looked up in the germline V gene.

The full study reports these points: In some patients, the high TCRbeta diversity seen at day 60 was put down to recipient T cells and intrathymic progenitors that had survived conditioning. The apparently early recovery of alphabetaT-cell counts about two months after transplant reportedly depended on only several hundred rapidly expanded clones that came from non-depleted graft cells. Hyperexpanded clone frequencies declined over subsequent months; after one year, T-cell counts and TCRbeta diversity were mostly attributed to newly produced T cells.

This clonotype was observed at least ten times. Its cognate antigen has yet to be identified. No much larger clone exists at a distance of one base, and base qualities are not known. Sequenced material: PBMCs, taken before TCRalphabeta/CD19-depleted stem cell transplant. This receptor was identified in a girl aged 2 to 9 with congenital amegakaryocytic thrombocytopenia, due to receive a stem cell transplant. The chain links TRBV29-1 with TRBJ2-1; 10 central bases correspond to TRBD2. The CDR3 amino acid sequence is: CSVTSGTSEGDNEQFF. The DNA sequence reads TGCAGCGTGACCTCCGGGACTAGCGAAGGCGACAATGAGCAGTTCTTC.